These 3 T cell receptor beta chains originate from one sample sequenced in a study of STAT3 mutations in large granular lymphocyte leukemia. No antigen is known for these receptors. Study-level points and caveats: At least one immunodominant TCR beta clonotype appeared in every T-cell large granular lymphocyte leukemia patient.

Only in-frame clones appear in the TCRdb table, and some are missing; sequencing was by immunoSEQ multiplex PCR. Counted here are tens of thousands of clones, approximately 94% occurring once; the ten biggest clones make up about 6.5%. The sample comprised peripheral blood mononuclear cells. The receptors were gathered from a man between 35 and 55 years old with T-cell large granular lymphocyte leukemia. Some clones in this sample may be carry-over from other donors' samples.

CDR3 region: CASSSGTGNYGYTF. DNA of the CDR3: TGTGCCAGCAGCTCCGGGACGGGTAACTATGGCTACACCTTC. The genes are TRBV27 and TRBJ1-2, with TRBD1 as a possible D gene (5 bases). Trimming pared 6 bases from V and 1 base from J, leaving 12 bases between. The germline V gene encodes CDR1 MNHEY and CDR2 SMNVEV (reference sequence). This CDR3 has 14 amino acids.

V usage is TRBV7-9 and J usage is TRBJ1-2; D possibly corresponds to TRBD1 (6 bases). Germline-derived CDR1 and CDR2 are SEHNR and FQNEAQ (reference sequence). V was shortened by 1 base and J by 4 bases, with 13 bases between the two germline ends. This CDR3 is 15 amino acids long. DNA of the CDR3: TGTGCCAGCAGCTTAGTCTTGGGGGGGCCCTATGGCTACACCTTC. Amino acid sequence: CASSLVLGGPYGYTF.

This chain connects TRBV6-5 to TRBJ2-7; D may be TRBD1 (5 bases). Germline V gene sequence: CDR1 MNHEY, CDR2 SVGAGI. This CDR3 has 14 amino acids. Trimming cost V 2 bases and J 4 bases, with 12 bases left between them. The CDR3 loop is CASSYGPGQYEQYF. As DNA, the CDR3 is TGTGCCAGCAGTTACGGCCCAGGGCAATACGAGCAGTACTTC.